The clone carrying this T cell receptor beta chain showed up just once. Time point: blood 4 weeks post-SBRT, at nephrectomy. The treatment here: 15 Gy SBRT to primary tumor, nephrectomy 4 weeks later. Nephrectomy followed 15 Gy stereotactic body radiation by 4 weeks. Radiation-treated patients gave blood at baseline, week 2 and week 4. This CDR3 contains 14 residues. The germline gives CDR1 SGHAT, CDR2 FQNNGV. The J segment lost 4 bases and the V segment lost 5 bases, leaving 4 bases of the junction unmatched. The record originates from a study of radiation and T cells in renal cell carcinoma. This table comes from immunoSEQ multiplex PCR, and its TCRdb copy is limited to in-frame clones, with some not included. The sample holds approximately 170,000 clones, 88% seen once.

The sequence derives from a woman between 50 and 59 years old with renal cell carcinoma. This specimen was blood, taken from a patient whose treatment included radiotherapy and nephrectomy. The chain combines TRBV11-2 with TRBJ1-2; 10 nucleotides line up with TRBD1. The CDR3 nucleotides are TGTGCCAGCAGCCCTGGGACAGGGGTCTATGGCTACACCTTC. Translation: CASSPGTGVYGYTF.